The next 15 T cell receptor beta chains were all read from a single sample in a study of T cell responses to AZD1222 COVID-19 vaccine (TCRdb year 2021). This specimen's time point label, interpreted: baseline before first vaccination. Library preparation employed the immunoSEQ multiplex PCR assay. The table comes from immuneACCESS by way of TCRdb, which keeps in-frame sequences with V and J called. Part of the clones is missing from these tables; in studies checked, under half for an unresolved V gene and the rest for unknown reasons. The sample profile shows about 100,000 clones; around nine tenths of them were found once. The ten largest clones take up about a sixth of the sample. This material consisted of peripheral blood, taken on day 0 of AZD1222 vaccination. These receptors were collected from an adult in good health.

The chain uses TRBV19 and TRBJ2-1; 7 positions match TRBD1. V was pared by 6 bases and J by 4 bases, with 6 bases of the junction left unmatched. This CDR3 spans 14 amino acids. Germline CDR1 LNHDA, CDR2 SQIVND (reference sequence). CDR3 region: CASSSRQGYNEQFF. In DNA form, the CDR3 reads TGTGCCAGTAGCTCCAGACAGGGTTACAATGAGCAGTTCTTC.

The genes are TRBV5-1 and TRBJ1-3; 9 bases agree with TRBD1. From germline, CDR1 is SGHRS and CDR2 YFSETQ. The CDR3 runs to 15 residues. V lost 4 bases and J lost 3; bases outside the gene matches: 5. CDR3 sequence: CASSPGQGVGNTIYF. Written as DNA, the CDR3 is TGCGCCAGCAGCCCGGGACAGGGCGTTGGAAACACCATATATTTT.

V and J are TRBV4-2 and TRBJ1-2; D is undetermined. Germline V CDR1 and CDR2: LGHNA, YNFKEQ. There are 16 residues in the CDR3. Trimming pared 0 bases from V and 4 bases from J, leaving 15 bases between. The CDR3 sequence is CASSQDLTESAYGYTF. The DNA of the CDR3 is TGTGCCAGCAGCCAAGATTTAACAGAAAGTGCCTATGGCTACACCTTC.

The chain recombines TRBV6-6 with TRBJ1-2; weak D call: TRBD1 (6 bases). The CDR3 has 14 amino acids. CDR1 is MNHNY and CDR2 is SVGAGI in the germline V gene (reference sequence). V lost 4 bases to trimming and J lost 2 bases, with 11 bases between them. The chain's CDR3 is CASSFGQGNYGYTF. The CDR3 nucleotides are TGTGCCAGCAGTTTCGGGCAGGGGAACTATGGCTACACCTTC.

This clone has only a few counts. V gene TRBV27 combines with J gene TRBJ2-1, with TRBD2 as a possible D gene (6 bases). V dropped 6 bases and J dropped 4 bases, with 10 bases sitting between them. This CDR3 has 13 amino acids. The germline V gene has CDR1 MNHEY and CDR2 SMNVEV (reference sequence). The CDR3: CASSQREYNEQFF. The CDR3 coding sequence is TGTGCCAGCAGCCAACGGGAGTACAATGAGCAGTTCTTC.

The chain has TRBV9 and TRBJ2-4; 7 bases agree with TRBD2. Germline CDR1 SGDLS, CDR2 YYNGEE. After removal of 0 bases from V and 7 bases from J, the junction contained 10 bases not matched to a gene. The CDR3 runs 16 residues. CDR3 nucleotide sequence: TGTGCCAGCAGCGTAGGCGGGAGTTCTTCTGGGAACATTCAGTACTTC. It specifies CASSVGGSSSGNIQYF.

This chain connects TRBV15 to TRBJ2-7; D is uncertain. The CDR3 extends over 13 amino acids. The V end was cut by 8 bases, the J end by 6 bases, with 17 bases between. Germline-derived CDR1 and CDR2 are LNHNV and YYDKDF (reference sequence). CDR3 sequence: CATGVGPVFEQYF. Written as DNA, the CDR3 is TGTGCCACCGGGGTGGGTCCGGTTTTCGAGCAGTACTTC.

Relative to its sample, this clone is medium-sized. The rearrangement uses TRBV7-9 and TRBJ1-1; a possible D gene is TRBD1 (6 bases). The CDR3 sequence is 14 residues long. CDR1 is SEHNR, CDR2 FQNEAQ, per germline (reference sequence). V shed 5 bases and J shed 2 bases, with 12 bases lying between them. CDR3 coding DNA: TGTGCCAGCAGCCCCCACAGGGAAAACACTGAAGCTTTCTTT. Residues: CASSPHRENTEAFF.

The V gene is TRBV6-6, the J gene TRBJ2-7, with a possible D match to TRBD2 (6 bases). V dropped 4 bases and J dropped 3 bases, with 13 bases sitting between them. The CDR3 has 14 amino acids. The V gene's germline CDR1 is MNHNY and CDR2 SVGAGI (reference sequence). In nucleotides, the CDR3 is TGTGCCAGCAGTTCCGGGGGTAGGAGCTACGAGCAGTACTTC. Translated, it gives CASSSGGRSYEQYF.

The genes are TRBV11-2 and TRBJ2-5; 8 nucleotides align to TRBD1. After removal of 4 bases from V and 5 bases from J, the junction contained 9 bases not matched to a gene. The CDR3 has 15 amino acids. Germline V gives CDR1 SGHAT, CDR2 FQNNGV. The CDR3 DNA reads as TGTGCCAGCAGCTCCCAGGGGGCGTCGGGGGAGACCCAGTACTTC. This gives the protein CASSSQGASGETQYF.

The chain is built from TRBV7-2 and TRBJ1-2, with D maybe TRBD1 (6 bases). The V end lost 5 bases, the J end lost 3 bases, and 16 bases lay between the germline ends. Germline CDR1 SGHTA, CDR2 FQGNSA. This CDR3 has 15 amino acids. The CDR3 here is CASSQGQGSYYGYTF. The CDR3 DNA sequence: TGTGCCAGCAGCCAAGGTCAGGGGTCCTACTATGGCTACACCTTC.

As DNA, the CDR3 is TGTGCCAGCAGGAACAGGGGAGATTCACCCCTCCACTTT. Amino acid sequence: CASRNRGDSPLHF. The chain is built from TRBV27 and TRBJ1-6; 7 bases match TRBD1. Unmatched junction bases numbered 4, after V lost 6 bases and J lost 8 bases. CDR1 and CDR2 (germline): MNHEY, SMNVEV (reference sequence). The CDR3 covers 13 residues.

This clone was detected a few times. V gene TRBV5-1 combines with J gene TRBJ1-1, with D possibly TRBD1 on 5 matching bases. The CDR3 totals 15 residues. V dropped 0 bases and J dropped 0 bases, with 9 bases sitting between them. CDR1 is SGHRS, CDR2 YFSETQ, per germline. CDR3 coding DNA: TGCGCCAGCAGCTTGGGACAGCACTTGAACACTGAAGCTTTCTTT. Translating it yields CASSLGQHLNTEAFF.

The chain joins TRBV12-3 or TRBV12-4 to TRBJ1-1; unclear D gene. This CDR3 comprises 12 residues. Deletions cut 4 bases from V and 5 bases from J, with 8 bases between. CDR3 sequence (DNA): TGTGCCAGCAGTTACGGCCAAACTGAAGCTTTCTTT. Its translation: CASSYGQTEAFF.

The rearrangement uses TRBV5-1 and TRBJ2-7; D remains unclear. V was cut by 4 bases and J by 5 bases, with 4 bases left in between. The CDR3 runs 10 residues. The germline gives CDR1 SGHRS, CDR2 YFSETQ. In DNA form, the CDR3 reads TGCGCCAGCAGCCTTAACGAGCAGTACTTC. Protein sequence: CASSLNEQYF.